Reported below is one T cell receptor (beta chain). In the study's own analysis: Estimation of nucleated cell counts relied on the amplification of reference gene primers. Measured with immunoSEQ multiplex PCR; TCRdb has only the in-frame clones, and not every one. Clone size and V and J calls were adopted from that table, with D and trimming inferred from the DNA. The data hold approximately 150,000 clones, with about 87% observed a single time. The data were obtained in a study of blood T cell repertoires in COVID-19. Study as a whole: Acute-phase and convalescent COVID-19 samples originated in the United States, Italy and Spain. In each case, the material was cDNA or gDNA derived from T cells, B-cell-depleted T cells, or PBMCs.

Germline V lookup: CDR1 SGHTS, CDR2 YDEGEE. The CDR3 is made up of 15 amino acids. Trimming cost V 4 bases and J 1 base, with 12 bases left between them. The V gene is TRBV5-8, the J gene TRBJ1-5; D unresolved. What was sequenced was peripheral blood. This receptor was obtained from a woman between 50 and 59 years old with acute or convalescent COVID-19. The CDR3 here is CASSVPRPSNQPQHF. The CDR3 region has the DNA TGTGCCAGCAGCGTCCCGAGGCCCAGCAATCAGCCCCAGCATTTT.